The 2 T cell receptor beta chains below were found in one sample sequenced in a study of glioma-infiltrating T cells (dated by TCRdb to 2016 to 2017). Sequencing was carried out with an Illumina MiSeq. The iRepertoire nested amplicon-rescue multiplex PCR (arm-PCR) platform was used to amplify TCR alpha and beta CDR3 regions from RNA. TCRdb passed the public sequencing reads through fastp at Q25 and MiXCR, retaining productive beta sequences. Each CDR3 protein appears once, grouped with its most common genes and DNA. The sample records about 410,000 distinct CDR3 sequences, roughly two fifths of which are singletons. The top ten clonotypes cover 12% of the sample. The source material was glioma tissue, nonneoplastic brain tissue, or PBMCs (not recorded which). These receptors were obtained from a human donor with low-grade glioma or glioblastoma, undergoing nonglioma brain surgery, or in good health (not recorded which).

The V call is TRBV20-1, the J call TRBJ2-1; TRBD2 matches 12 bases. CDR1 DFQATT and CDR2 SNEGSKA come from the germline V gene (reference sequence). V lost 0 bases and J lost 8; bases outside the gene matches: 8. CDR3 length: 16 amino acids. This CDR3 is CSAREPSGREPYEQFF. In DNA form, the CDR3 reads TGCAGTGCTAGAGAGCCTAGCGGGAGGGAGCCCTATGAGCAGTTCTTC.

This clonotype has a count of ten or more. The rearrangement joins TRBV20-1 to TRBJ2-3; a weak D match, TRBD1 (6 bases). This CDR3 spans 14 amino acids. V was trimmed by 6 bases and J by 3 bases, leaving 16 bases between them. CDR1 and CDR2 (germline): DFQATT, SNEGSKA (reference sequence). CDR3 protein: CSATKQGRTDTQYF. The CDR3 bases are TGCAGTGCCACTAAACAGGGTAGGACAGATACGCAGTATTTT.